Detailed here is one T cell receptor beta chain. No antigen is known for it. A read error is the likely source, as a far larger clone sits one nucleotide away. The record originates from a study of read filtering for tumor transcriptome and immune sequencing (dated by TCRdb to the early 2020s). Notes on the research overall: The cohort was composed of about 16 male and 14 female patients, with a mean age of approximately 66 years and an age range of roughly 40 to 85. As a main aim, a read-filtering strategy for immune repertoire data was addressed, with the specific question being whether clonotypes supported by a single read should be removed. By revised international staging, under 10 patients were R-ISS I, under 20 were R-ISS II and roughly 7 were R-ISS III. After DNase treatment, whole-transcriptome libraries were prepared using the TruSeq RNA Access Library Prep Kit. Using the same bone marrow samples, the study ran both targeted immune repertoire sequencing and bulk whole-transcriptome sequencing and then compared the TCR repertoires from each method. TCR-region mapped reads per sample ranged from about 4 to 10.27 million with IR-seq versus only 85 to 1273 with RNA-seq.

Bone marrow was sampled from every patient at the time of active disease. Bone marrow mononuclear cells were isolated by Ficoll-Hypaque density gradient centrifugation. Myeloma plasma cells were removed and CD138-negative cells were collected by negative selection after labeling with CD138 magnetic microbeads on a MACS separator. The purity of the isolated cells was checked by flow cytometry with CD138 antibodies on an Attune NxT. Total RNA was extracted using TRIzol reagent and was quantified on a NanoDrop spectrophotometer. For each patient, paired RNA-seq and IR-seq were run on the CD138-negative bone marrow sample from that patient. The full study reports these points: Compared with RNA-seq, IR-seq captured clonotypes at much higher depth and more reliably, and a smaller IR-seq throughput was enough to identify most shared clonotypes. The sorted CD138-negative fraction was composed of a mixed bone marrow immune population rather than of purified T cells. When single-read clonotypes were removed, the proportions of shared clonotypes in IR-seq and RNA-seq correlated more strongly. Single-read clonotypes made up about 80% of clonotypes but only approximately 3.5% of total reads in IR-seq, compared with approximately 70% of clonotypes and 44.6% of reads in RNA-seq.

Starting from 350 to 450 ng RNA, TCR libraries were constructed with the Immunoverse kit using molecular barcoded adaptors that cover the alpha/delta and beta/gamma chains. TCR library preparation used the same RNA that went into transcriptome sequencing. An Illumina HiSeq 4000 with 2 x 150 cycles was used to sequence the TCR libraries. The study's own analysis went as follows. TCR reads were aligned to human V, D, J and C references and assembled into CDR3 clonotypes with MiXCR, including quality filtering and error correction. The tcR package in R was used to analyze clonotype counts and gene usage diversity. For inspection of raw mapping reads, RNA-seq reads were mapped by STAR aligner version 2.5.3a onto GRCh37 of the human genome. To test how sequencing depth affected the clonotypes detected, IR-seq fastq files were randomly downsampled with Seqtk 1.3. The raw public reads went through TCRdb reprocessing: fastp at Q25, MiXCR clone calling, in-frame beta chains kept. Rows matching on CDR3 protein sequence are summarized as one entry with the most common DNA and genes. The V and J calls reflect TCRdb's pipeline rather than the authors' work. The table for this sample lists roughly 38,000 distinct CDR3 sequences; 13% to 15% of them were counted only once. Around 7.3% of the sample is in the top ten clones.

Sequenced input: a population of CD138-negative cells sorted from bone marrow. Reading the label with the study, this specimen's cell subset or site is: bone marrow mononuclear cells depleted of CD138+ plasma/myeloma cells by negative magnetic selection. This clonotype was obtained from a donor aged 40 or over with multiple myeloma.

The nucleotide sequence reads TGTGCCAGCAGTTTGAGGGTGCACACTGAAGCTTTCTTT. Its product reads: CASSLRVHTEAFF. The chain links TRBV12-3 or TRBV12-4 with TRBJ1-1, with no D gene named confidently. The CDR3 numbers 13 residues from cysteine through phenylalanine. The CDR3 DNA has 39 bases and is translated from base 1. Trimming removed 3 bases from V and 3 bases from J, leaving 8 bases between the germline ends.